The rows below give T cell receptor beta chains drawn from one sample of a study of CXCR3-negative and CXCR3-positive naive CD8 T cells. TCRdb re-analyzed the 5' RACE reads; it lists each CDR3 protein once, without DNA. The table lists tens of thousands of distinct CDR3 sequences, with 4.8% in the top ten. The sequenced sample was naive CXCR3+ CD8+ T cells from blood. Receptor source: a human donor in good health. Some clones in this sample may be carry-over from other donors' samples. The CDR3 runs from the conserved cysteine through the conserved F or W. The order of the fields is J gene, CDR3 length, V gene, CDR3 protein.

TRBJ1-6 15 TRBV4-3 CASSPDRGRDSPLHF
TRBJ2-2 13 TRBV19 CASSIMGTGELFF
TRBJ2-1 12 TRBV29-1 CSVLSQKNEQFF
TRBJ2-1 13 TRBV29-1 CSVEARPYNEQFF
TRBJ2-7 14 TRBV7-9 CASSSRDRGTEQYF
TRBJ2-7 15 TRBV7-3 CASSLRPSGQFEQYF
TRBJ2-2 15 TRBV28 CASSFGLVDTGELFF
TRBJ2-7 15 TRBV7-2 CASSLLSGAANEQYF
TRBJ2-1 17 TRBV20-1 CSAPDTIEALSYNEQFF
TRBJ1-1 14 TRBV7-6 CASSSPDMNTEAFF
TRBJ2-2 16 TRBV10-1 CASTAVGPTLTGELFF
TRBJ2-1 15 TRBV11-2 CASSSGTSGSNEQFF
TRBJ2-1 13 TRBV4-1 CASSYGGLSGQFF
TRBJ1-1 15 TRBV19 CASSIEQGIDTEAFF
TRBJ2-7 14 TRBV6-6 CASSEPGQDHEQYF
TRBJ2-1 11 TRBV19 CASSISDRQFF
TRBJ2-2 15 TRBV29-1 CSVEERSANTGELFF
TRBJ2-7 14 TRBV15 CATGVPTGGDEQYF
TRBJ1-2 16 TRBV29-1 CSVEYNPGGAGYGYTF
TRBJ2-2 12 TRBV29-1 CTYRGNTGELFF
TRBJ2-1 13 TRBV13 CASSLGQINEQFF
TRBJ2-5 17 TRBV5-1 CASSLSIGTGWGETQYF
TRBJ2-1 20 TRBV9 CASSHPGQGQRETPYNEQFF
TRBJ1-2 12 TRBV29-1 CSDLTGGYGYTF
TRBJ2-1 15 TRBV6-2/TRBV6-3 CASTSGMRPYNEQFF
TRBJ2-7 14 TRBV27 CASQHRGNSYEQYF
TRBJ2-5 17 TRBV11-2 CASSLSESFGVGETQYF
TRBJ2-7 13 TRBV14 CASAGTPGREQYF
TRBJ2-3 15 TRBV9 CASSVDALSADTQYF
TRBJ2-3 14 TRBV11-2 CASSFGQGTDTQYF
TRBJ2-7 14 TRBV4-3 CASSQGSGAYEQYF